This T cell receptor beta chain was found in a study of T cell repertoires in cytomegalovirus infection. General study points: CMV-specific TCR beta clonotypes restricted by HLA-C were the ones dominating the ex vivo response.

With respect to this clonotype: Its specificity is not known.

V was trimmed by 3 bases and J by 6 bases, leaving 17 bases between them. Germline CDR1 and CDR2: DFQATT and SNEGSKA (reference sequence). The CDR3 runs to 14 residues. TCRdb independently ran MiXCR on the reads; one entry per CDR3 protein. The sample contains 160,000 or so distinct CDR3 sequences, roughly a quarter of which appear only once. This chain connects TRBV20-1 to TRBJ1-1, with D perhaps matching TRBD1 (6 bases). This clonotype originated in a human donor in good health (CMV status not recorded). Some clones in this sample may be carry-over from other donors' samples. Sequenced: PBMCs. In DNA form, the CDR3 reads TGCAGTGCTAGTCCCGTCGACAGGAGGGCTGAAGCTTTCTTT. It encodes CSASPVDRRAEAFF.